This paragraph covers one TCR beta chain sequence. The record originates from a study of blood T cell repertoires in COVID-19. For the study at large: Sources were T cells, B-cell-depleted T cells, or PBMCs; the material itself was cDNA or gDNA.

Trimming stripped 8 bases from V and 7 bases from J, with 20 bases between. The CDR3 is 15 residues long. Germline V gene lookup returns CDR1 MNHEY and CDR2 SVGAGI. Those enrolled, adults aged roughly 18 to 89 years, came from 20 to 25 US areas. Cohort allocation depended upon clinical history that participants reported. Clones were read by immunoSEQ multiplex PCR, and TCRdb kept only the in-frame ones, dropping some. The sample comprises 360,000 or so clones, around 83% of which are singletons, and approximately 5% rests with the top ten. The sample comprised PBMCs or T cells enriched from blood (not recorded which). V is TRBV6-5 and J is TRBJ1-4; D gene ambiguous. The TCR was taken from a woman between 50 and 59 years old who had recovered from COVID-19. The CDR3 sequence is CASRSGGAGLEKLFF. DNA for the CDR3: TGTGCCAGCCGTAGCGGAGGCGCCGGCCTTGAAAAACTGTTTTTT.